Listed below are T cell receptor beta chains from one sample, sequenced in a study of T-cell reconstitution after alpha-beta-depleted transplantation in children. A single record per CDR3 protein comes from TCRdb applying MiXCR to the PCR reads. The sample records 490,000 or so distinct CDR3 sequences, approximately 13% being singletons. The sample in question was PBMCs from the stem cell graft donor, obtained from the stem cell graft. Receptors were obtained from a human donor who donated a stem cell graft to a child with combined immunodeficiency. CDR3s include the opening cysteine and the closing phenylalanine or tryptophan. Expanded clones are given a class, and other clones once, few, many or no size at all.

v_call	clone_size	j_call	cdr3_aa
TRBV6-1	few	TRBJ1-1	CASSELRANGNTEAFF
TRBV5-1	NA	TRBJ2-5	CASSPRLAGPETQYF
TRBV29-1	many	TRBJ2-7	CSVWDRAYEQYF
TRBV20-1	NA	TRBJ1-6	CSARDLRTKYNSPLHF
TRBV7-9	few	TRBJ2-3	CASSFWREGRTQYF
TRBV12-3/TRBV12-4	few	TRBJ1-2	CASSFFGGGYTF
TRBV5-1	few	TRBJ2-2	CASSLSPGQEAGELFF
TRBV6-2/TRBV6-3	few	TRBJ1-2	CASSRDRANYGYTF
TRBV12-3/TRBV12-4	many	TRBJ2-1	CASSPGGPEQFF
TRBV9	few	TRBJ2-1	CASSGGGTGSYNEQFF
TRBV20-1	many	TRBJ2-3	CSGSTSGIRTDTQYF
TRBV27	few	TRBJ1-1	CASNNDRYTEAFF
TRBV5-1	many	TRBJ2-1	CASTPQGPDEQFF
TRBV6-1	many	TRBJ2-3	CASSEQGAVTDTQYF
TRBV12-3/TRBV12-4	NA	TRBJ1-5	CASSFSPRGFRQPQHF
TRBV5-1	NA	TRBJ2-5	CASSLSGTGRQETQYF
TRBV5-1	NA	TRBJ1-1	CASSLVWGLPEAFF
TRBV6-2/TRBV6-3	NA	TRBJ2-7	CASSYPTDRDRGSYEQYF
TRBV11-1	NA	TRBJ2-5	CASSLDLWGTQYF
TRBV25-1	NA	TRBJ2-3	CASSEWAQRGTDTQYF
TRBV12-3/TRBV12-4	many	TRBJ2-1	CASSGDYNEQFF
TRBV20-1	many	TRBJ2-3	CSAKGQGGGATQYF
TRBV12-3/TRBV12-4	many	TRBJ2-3	CASRVSTDTQYF
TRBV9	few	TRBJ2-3	CASSAPRVPDTQYF
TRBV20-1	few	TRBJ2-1	CSARDPTRDREVNEQFF
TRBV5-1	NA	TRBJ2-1	CASSLVGDPNNEQFF
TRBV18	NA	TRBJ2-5	CASSSTGGEETQYF
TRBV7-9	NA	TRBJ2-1	CASLSGPNEQFF
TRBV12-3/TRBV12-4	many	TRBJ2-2	CATTGWYPDRGKFAGELFF
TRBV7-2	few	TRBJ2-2	CASSYPTGVYTGELFF
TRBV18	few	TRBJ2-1	CASSRERTSGRPHNEQFF
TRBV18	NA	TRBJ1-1	CASSPRTVLNTEAFF
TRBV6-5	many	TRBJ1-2	CASSPGTGFLYGYTF
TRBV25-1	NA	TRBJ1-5	CASSRTGSNQPQHF
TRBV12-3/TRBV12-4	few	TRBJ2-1	CASSTTPGEQFF
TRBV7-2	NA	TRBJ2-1	CATNRPGSSYNEQFF
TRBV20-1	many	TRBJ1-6	CSARGAGVLNSPLHF
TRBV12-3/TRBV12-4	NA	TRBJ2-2	CASSLDWGAGRDTGELFF
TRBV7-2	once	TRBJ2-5	CASSPPLRETQYF
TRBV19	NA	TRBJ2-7	CASSPGGVLGEQYF
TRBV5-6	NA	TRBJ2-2	CASSLGQGALSGELFF
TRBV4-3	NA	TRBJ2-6	CASSQDGIVANVLTF
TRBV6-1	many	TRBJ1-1	CASRVQGLNTEAFF
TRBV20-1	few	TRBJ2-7	CSASGGPGAYEQYF
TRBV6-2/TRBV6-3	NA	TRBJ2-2	CVSSGTNTGELFF
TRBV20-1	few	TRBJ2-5	CSAAPGPQGETQYF
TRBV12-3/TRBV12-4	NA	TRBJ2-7	CASSGGSSGGHSDEQYF
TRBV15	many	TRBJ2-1	CATSRADSNNEQFF
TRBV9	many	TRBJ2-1	CASSVTPSEQFF
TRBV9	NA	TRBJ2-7	CASSVAHDMNEQYF